The 14 T cell receptor beta chains listed next were all sequenced from one sample in a study of T-cell reconstitution after alpha-beta-depleted transplantation in children. Unique molecular identifiers were incorporated when the TCRbeta library was constructed. MiXCR was run by TCRdb on the PCR reads, yielding one entry per CDR3 protein. The data contain fewer than 750,000 distinct CDR3 sequences, approximately 30% of them seen just once; the ten biggest clones take up 30% to 45%. The sequencing used PBMCs, collected before TCRalphabeta/CD19-depleted stem cell transplant. The receptors shown here come from a boy less than two years old with Wiskott-Aldrich syndrome, due to receive a stem cell transplant.

This chain links TRBV20-1 with TRBJ2-7, with 9 bases identical to TRBD2. The V and J ends lost 8 bases and 2 bases, in that order; junction bases with no gene match: 13. CDR3 length equals 15 residues. The germline V gene encodes CDR1 DFQATT and CDR2 SNEGSKA (reference sequence). The CDR3 sequence: CSHLAGSNSAYEQYF. The CDR3 nucleotides read TGCAGTCATCTAGCGGGATCTAATAGCGCCTACGAGCAGTACTTC.

The V call is TRBV20-1, the J call TRBJ2-5; TRBD2 might be the D (6 bases). This CDR3 has 12 amino acids. The germline V gene encodes CDR1 DFQATT and CDR2 SNEGSKA (reference sequence). Trimming cost V 2 bases and J 5 bases, with 9 bases left between them. CDR3 sequence: CSARYSGETQYF. CDR3 DNA: TGCAGTGCTAGATATAGCGGTGAGACCCAGTACTTC.

This clonotype was seen a handful of times. The V and J genes are TRBV11-2 and TRBJ2-7; D possibly corresponds to TRBD1 (5 bases). V was cut by 5 bases and J by 0 bases, with 17 bases left in between. The CDR3 is 16 residues long. Germline V gene data show CDR1 as SGHAT and CDR2 as FQNNGV. This CDR3 reads CASSPRGKGVSYEQYF. The CDR3 region has the DNA TGTGCCAGCAGCCCCCGTGGAAAAGGGGTCTCCTACGAGCAGTACTTC.

The CDR3 bases are TGCAGCGTTATGGGGAATCGGAACACTGAAGCTTTCTTT. Translated: CSVMGNRNTEAFF. This chain uses TRBV29-1 with TRBJ1-1; D uncertain. The CDR3 contains 13 residues. Trimming left V 5 bases short and J 1 base short, with 11 bases between. CDR1 is SQVTM and CDR2 is ANQGSEA in the germline V gene.

This clonotype has just a few counts. The V gene is TRBV30, the J gene TRBJ2-2; 7 bases fit TRBD1. With V trimmed by 3 bases and J by 12 bases, 7 bases remained unmatched. CDR1 GTSNPN and CDR2 SVGIG come from the germline V gene (reference sequence). CDR3 size: 12 residues. Written as DNA, the CDR3 is TGTGCCTGGAGCGATGGACAGGTCAAGCTGTTTTTT. Translated, it gives CAWSDGQVKLFF.

This clonotype appeared a few times. This chain joins TRBV20-1 and TRBJ2-1; TRBD2 aligns across 10 bases. V lost 0 bases and J lost 0; bases outside the gene matches: 11. Germline V gene lookup returns CDR1 DFQATT and CDR2 SNEGSKA (reference sequence). CDR3 length equals 19 residues. This CDR3 reads CSARDGAGGSSSSYNEQFF. As DNA, the CDR3 is TGCAGTGCTAGAGATGGAGCGGGAGGGTCGTCGAGCTCCTACAATGAGCAGTTCTTC.

The V gene is TRBV5-1, the J gene TRBJ1-1; the D is unclear. V was cut by 1 base and J by 3 bases, with 10 bases left in between. The CDR3 totals 14 residues. Germline CDR1 is SGHRS and CDR2 is YFSETQ. The CDR3 DNA reads TGCGCCAGCAGCTTGAGCCCGGGGTACACTGAAGCTTTCTTT. It is translated as CASSLSPGYTEAFF. Drawing the rest from reference TRBV5-1 and TRBJ1-1, the complete variable domain is KAGVTQTPRYLIKTRGQQVTLSCSPISGHRSVSWYQQTPGQGLQFLFEYFSETQRNKGNFPGRFSGRQFSNSRSEMNVSTLELGDSALYLCASSLSPGYTEAFFGQGTRLTVV.

This chain connects TRBV5-5 to TRBJ1-3; a possible D gene is TRBD1 (6 bases). Trimming took 5 bases from V and 1 from J, leaving 10 bases between them. CDR3 length: 14 residues. CDR1 and CDR2 from the germline V gene are SGHKS and YYEKEE (reference sequence). The CDR3 coding sequence is TGTGCCAGCAGTGGACAGCGGTCTGGAAACACCATATATTTT. The encoded protein is CASSGQRSGNTIYF.

This clonotype was counted once. The chain employs TRBV5-1 and TRBJ2-3; D is perhaps TRBD2 (6 bases). Trimming left V 4 bases short and J 5 bases short, with 17 bases between. Germline CDR1 SGHRS, CDR2 YFSETQ. The CDR3 runs 15 residues. This CDR3 is CASSPPWTGEDTQYF. The CDR3 DNA follows: TGCGCCAGCAGCCCACCTTGGACGGGAGAAGATACGCAGTATTTT.

This clonotype was observed a handful of times. The rearrangement uses TRBV7-3 and TRBJ2-1; 8 bases are shared with TRBD2. The CDR3 sequence is 17 residues long. Germline values: CDR1 SGHTA, CDR2 FQGTGA. J was trimmed by 6 bases and V by 0 bases; bases with no gene match: 10. CDR3 sequence reads: CASSLTPRSGSINEQFF. Here the CDR3 DNA reads TGTGCCAGCAGCTTAACGCCGAGGAGCGGGAGTATCAATGAGCAGTTCTTC.

In DNA, the CDR3 is TGCGCCAGCAGTGAGTCTTCCGGGCTGGGGGAGACCCAGTACTTC. Protein product: CASSESSGLGETQYF. This sequence joins TRBV10-1 and TRBJ2-5; D not resolved. Germline V lookup: CDR1 WNHNN, CDR2 SYGVQD (reference sequence). The CDR3 loop spans 15 amino acids. The V end was cut by 0 bases, the J end by 5 bases, with 13 bases between.

This clonotype occurred a few times. The V and J genes are TRBV9 and TRBJ1-3; 10 bases fit TRBD1. V was pared by 0 bases and J by 3 bases, with 3 bases of the junction left unmatched. Per the germline V gene, CDR1 is SGDLS and CDR2 is YYNGEE. CDR3 length equals 16 residues. As DNA, the CDR3 is TGTGCCAGCAGCGTAGGACAGGGGGCCGGTGGAAACACCATATATTTT. Its protein is CASSVGQGAGGNTIYF.

The chain employs TRBV20-1 and TRBJ1-1; D perhaps matches TRBD1 (5 bases). V was cut by 3 bases and J by 4 bases, with 21 bases left in between. CDR1 and CDR2 (germline): DFQATT, SNEGSKA (reference sequence). The CDR3 is 16 amino acids. The CDR3 nucleotides are TGCAGTGCTAGTTTCGGTTCTTGGGGCGGGAGCACTGAAGCTTTCTTT. Protein: CSASFGSWGGSTEAFF.

This clonotype has just a few counts. This chain uses TRBV5-1 with TRBJ2-1; 7 bases are shared with TRBD2. CDR1 and CDR2 from the germline V gene are SGHRS and YFSETQ. CDR3 length: 15 residues. J gave up 8 bases and V 4 bases, and 12 bases lay outside the gene matches. The CDR3 DNA reads TGCGCCAGCAGCCCTACGACTAGCTCGGACTATGAGCAGTTCTTC. Its translation is CASSPTTSSDYEQFF.